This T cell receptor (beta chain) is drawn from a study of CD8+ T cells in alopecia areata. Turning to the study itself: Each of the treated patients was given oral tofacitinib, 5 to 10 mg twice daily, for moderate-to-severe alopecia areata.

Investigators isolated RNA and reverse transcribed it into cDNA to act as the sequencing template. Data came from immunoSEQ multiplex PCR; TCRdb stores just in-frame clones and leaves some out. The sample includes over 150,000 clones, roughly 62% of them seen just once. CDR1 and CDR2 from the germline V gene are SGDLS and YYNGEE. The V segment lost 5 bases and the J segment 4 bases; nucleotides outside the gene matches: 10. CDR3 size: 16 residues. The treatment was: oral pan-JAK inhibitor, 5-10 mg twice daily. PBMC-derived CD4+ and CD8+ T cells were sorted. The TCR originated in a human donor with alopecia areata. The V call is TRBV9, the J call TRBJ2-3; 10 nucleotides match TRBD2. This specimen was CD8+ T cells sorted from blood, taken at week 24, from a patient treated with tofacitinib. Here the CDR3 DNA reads TGTGCCAGCAGTCCAAGAGCGGGGGGGCCCTCAGATACGCAGTATTTT. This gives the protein CASSPRAGGPSDTQYF.